The source of this T cell receptor beta chain is a study of T cell responses to AZD1222 COVID-19 vaccine. Study results and limitations: Repertoires were sampled only after the peak T cell response. Reportedly, nearly half of unique spike TCRs recognized epitopes outside B.1.351/B.1.1.7 mutations. Donor demographics were predominantly white British with a female majority; clonal diversity may be underestimated. Two AZD1222 administrations were followed by greater Spike-specific TCR breadth and depth.

Concerning this clone itself: Its cognate antigen is unknown.

Profiled with immunoSEQ multiplex PCR; TCRdb holds only in-frame clones, not every one. The repertoire has roughly 150,000 clones, roughly 85% of them found once; the top ten carry 0.85% to 1.1%. Trimming at V came to 5 bases and at J to 5 bases, leaving 7 bases not matched to a gene. CDR3 length: 14 amino acids. Germline-derived CDR1 and CDR2 are SGHVS and FNYEAQ. The sequence came from an adult who received the AZD1222 COVID-19 vaccine. The chain links TRBV7-6 to TRBJ2-7, with 9 bases that match TRBD1. The sample consisted of peripheral blood, taken 28 days after the second AZD1222 dose. CDR3 loop: CASSPRTGANEQYF. CDR3 nucleotides: TGTGCCAGCAGCCCGCGGACAGGGGCCAACGAGCAGTACTTC.